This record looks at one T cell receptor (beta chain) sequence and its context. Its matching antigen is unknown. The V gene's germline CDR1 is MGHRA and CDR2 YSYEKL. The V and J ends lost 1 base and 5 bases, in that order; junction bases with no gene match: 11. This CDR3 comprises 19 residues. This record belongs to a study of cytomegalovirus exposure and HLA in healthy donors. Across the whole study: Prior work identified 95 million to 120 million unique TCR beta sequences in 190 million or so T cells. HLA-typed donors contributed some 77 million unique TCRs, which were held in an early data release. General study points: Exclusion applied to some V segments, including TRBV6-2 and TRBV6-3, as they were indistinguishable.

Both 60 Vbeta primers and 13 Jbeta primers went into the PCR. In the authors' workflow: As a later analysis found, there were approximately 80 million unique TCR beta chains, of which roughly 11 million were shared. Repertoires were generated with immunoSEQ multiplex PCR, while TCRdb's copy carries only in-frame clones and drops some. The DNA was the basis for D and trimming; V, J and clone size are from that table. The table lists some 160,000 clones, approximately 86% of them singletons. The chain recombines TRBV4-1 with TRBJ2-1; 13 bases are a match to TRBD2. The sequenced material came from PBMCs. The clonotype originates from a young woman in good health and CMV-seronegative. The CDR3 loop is CASSQAPGLAGVPDNEQFF. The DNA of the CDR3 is TGCGCCAGCAGCCAAGCTCCTGGACTAGCGGGAGTTCCGGACAATGAGCAGTTCTTC.